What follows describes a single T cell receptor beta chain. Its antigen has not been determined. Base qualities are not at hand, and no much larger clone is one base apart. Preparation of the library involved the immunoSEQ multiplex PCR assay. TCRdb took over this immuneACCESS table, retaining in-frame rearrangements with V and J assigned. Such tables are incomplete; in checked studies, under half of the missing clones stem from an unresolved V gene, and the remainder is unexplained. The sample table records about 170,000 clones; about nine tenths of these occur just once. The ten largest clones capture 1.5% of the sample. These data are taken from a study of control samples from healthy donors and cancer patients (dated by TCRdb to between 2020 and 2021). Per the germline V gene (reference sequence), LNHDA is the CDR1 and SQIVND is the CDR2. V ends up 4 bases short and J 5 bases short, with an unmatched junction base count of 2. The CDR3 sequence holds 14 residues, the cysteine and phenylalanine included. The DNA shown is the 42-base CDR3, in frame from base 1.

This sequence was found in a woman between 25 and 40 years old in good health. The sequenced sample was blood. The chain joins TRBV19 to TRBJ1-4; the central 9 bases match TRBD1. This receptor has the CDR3 CASSTGQGNEKLFF. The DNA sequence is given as TGTGCCAGTAGTACGGGACAGGGAAATGAAAAACTGTTTTTT.